The clone carrying this T cell receptor (beta chain) was seen at least ten times. TCRdb reprocessed the RACE reads via MiXCR and lists one record per CDR3 protein. The table lists approximately 100,000 distinct CDR3 sequences, 9.5% to 11% of them singletons. The data were obtained in a study of human T cells and chemical hapten exposure. CDR1 is SGHDN, CDR2 FVKESK, per germline. The CDR3 has 15 amino acids. V dropped 1 base and J dropped 7; count of bases not matched to a gene: 4. Stated time point: patch test 1, 2 weeks after DPC sensitization. Treatment here: therapeutic diphenylcyclopropenone sensitization with weekly scalp DPC.

The chain uses TRBV14 and TRBJ1-6; TRBD1 matches at 7 bases. The TCR sequence derives from a woman between 40 and 55 years old with alopecia areata. Some clones in this sample may be carry-over from other donors' samples. The sequences come from whole blood, collected in connection with sensitization to the hapten diphenylcyclopropenone (DPC). This CDR3 is CASSQVTGINSPLHF. In DNA, the CDR3 is TGTGCCAGCAGCCAAGTGACAGGGATCAATTCACCCCTCCACTTT. Complete variable domain (other parts from reference TRBV14 and TRBJ1-6): EAGVTQFPSHSVIEKGQTVTLRCDPISGHDNLYWYRRVMGKEIKFLLHFVKESKQDESGMPNNRFLAERTGGTYSTLKVQPAELEDSGVYFCASSQVTGINSPLHFGNGTRLTVT.